This record covers a single T cell receptor (beta chain). This sample is drawn from a study of CD8 T cells in Susac syndrome. When the RNA was reverse transcribed, random hexamers were used with an input of about 0.45 to 1 ug. Multiplex immunoSEQ PCR targeted 54 Vbeta and 13 Jbeta TCR beta segments. TCRdb re-analysed the immunoSEQ multiplex PCR reads in MiXCR, keeping a single row per CDR3 protein. The repertoire holds about 210,000 distinct CDR3 sequences, approximately 95% seen once, with 0.095% in the top ten. The germline CDR1 and CDR2 sequences are DFQATT and SNEGSKA (reference sequence). This CDR3 is 12 amino acids long. V lost 2 bases and J lost 5, with 9 bases in between.

The source material was CD4+ T cells from PBMCs. This chain links TRBV20-1 with TRBJ2-5; tentative D call: TRBD2 (5 bases). This TCR was sampled from a human donor with multiple sclerosis. Written as DNA, the CDR3 is TGCAGTGCTAGATGGCTAGCTGAGACCCAGTACTTC. As protein: CSARWLAETQYF.